This T cell receptor (beta chain) was identified in a study of blood T cell repertoires in COVID-19. Across the whole study: The analysed material was cDNA or gDNA that came from T cells, B-cell-depleted T cells, or PBMCs.

This clone has a single count. Produced via immunoSEQ multiplex PCR; TCRdb's table is partial and in-frame only. Of roughly 200,000 clones in the sample, just over 85% were seen once. The CDR3 runs to 13 residues. Trimming took 4 bases from V and 5 from J, leaving 11 bases between them. From germline, CDR1 is ENHRY and CDR2 SYGVKD. The genes are TRBV10-3 and TRBJ1-1, with a weak D call TRBD1 (5 bases). The clonotype was recovered from a woman in her thirties or forties with acute COVID-19. Sequencing input: PBMCs or T cells enriched from blood (not recorded which). The CDR3 sequence is CAISGGGGTEAFF. The CDR3 DNA sequence: TGTGCCATCAGTGGTGGGGGGGGAACTGAAGCTTTCTTT.